The rows below give T cell receptor beta chains drawn from one sample of a study of T cells in Graves' hyperthyroidism and ophthalmopathy. TCRdb fed the multiplex PCR reads into MiXCR, producing one record per CDR3 protein. The sample carries about 610,000 distinct CDR3 sequences, roughly 15% recorded once. Sequencing was done on a sample of blood. All receptors come from a woman aged 35 to 49 with Graves' ophthalmopathy. Both conserved end residues are part of each CDR3. A D gene is named only where the DNA matches it firmly. Size values are once, few and many counts, or a class for expanded clones, and some rows have none.

size: many
V: TRBV6-1
J: TRBJ1-2
length: 14
D: .
DNA: TGTGCCAGCAGCGAATTTCGGCAGACCAAGGGCTACACCTTC
CDR3: CASSEFRQTKGYTF

size: .
V: TRBV2
J: TRBJ1-1
length: 14
D: .
DNA: TGTGCCAGCAGGGAAGCCCATACGAACACTGAAGCTTTCTTT
CDR3: CASREAHTNTEAFF

size: many
V: TRBV5-1
J: TRBJ1-1
length: 15
D: TRBD1
DNA: TGCGCCAGCATCGGACAGGGGGGCATGAACACTGAAGCTTTCTTT
CDR3: CASIGQGGMNTEAFF

size: many
V: TRBV30
J: TRBJ2-5
length: 14
D: .
DNA: TGTGCCTGGAATTCTAACAGGGTCTGGGAGACCCAGTACTTC
CDR3: CAWNSNRVWETQYF

size: .
V: TRBV6-1
J: TRBJ2-5
length: 15
D: TRBD2
DNA: TGTGCCAGCTACTCAGCGGGAGGGCCTAGAGAGACCCAGTACTTC
CDR3: CASYSAGGPRETQYF

size: few
V: TRBV28
J: TRBJ2-3
length: 15
D: .
DNA: TGTGCCAGCACTACCACAGGCGAATTCTTGGATACGCAGTATTTT
CDR3: CASTTTGEFLDTQYF

size: many
V: TRBV12-3/TRBV12-4
J: TRBJ2-5
length: 17
D: TRBD1
DNA: TGTGCCAGCACCCCGACAAGACAGGGGGCTGCTGGAGAGACCCAGTACTTC
CDR3: CASTPTRQGAAGETQYF

size: many
V: TRBV6-1
J: TRBJ2-2
length: 19
D: .
DNA: TGTGCCAGCAGTGGCCGGACCGGAGGGCTTACGGGGGCAGGGGGGGAGCTGTTTTTT
CDR3: CASSGRTGGLTGAGGELFF

size: many
V: TRBV20-1
J: TRBJ1-3
length: 15
D: TRBD1
DNA: TGCAGTGCTAGAGATGGTCGGGACAGTGGAAACACCATATATTTT
CDR3: CSARDGRDSGNTIYF

size: few
V: TRBV7-3
J: TRBJ2-7
length: 16
D: .
DNA: TGTGCCAGCAGCTTATCTAGAATGGACTGTTCCTACGAGCAGTACTTC
CDR3: CASSLSRMDCSYEQYF

size: .
V: TRBV6-2/TRBV6-3
J: TRBJ1-1
length: 15
D: .
DNA: TGTGCCAGCAGAGCCCGGGCCGGAATGAACACTGAAGCTTTCTTT
CDR3: CASRARAGMNTEAFF

size: .
V: TRBV29-1
J: TRBJ2-7
length: 13
D: TRBD2
DNA: TGCAGCGTTGGACTAGCGGGAGGGGGGGAGCAGTACTTC
CDR3: CSVGLAGGGEQYF

size: .
V: TRBV13
J: TRBJ2-5
length: 16
D: .
DNA: TGTGCCAGCAGCTTAAAGCGGGCCTACCCCAGAGAGACCCAGTACTTC
CDR3: CASSLKRAYPRETQYF

size: many
V: TRBV10-3
J: TRBJ2-3
length: 15
D: .
DNA: TGTGCCATCAGTGAGTCGGGACCCCGCACAGATACGCAGTATTTT
CDR3: CAISESGPRTDTQYF

size: once
V: TRBV12-3/TRBV12-4
J: TRBJ2-4
length: 14
D: TRBD2
DNA: TGTGCCAGCAGTCTAGCGGGAGTGCCAGGTCGTCAGTACTTC
CDR3: CASSLAGVPGRQYF

size: .
V: TRBV7-9
J: TRBJ1-2
length: 15
D: TRBD1
DNA: TGTGCCAGCAGCTTAGGGACAGGAGTCCGGTATGGCTACACCTTC
CDR3: CASSLGTGVRYGYTF

size: many
V: TRBV27
J: TRBJ2-7
length: 16
D: TRBD1
DNA: TGTGCCAGCAGTTTAGCGGGCCCGGGACAGGGGTACGAGCAGTACTTC
CDR3: CASSLAGPGQGYEQYF

size: many
V: TRBV28
J: TRBJ2-7
length: 14
D: TRBD2
DNA: TGTGCCAGCAGGCAGGGAGGGGATTCATACGAGCAGTACTTC
CDR3: CASRQGGDSYEQYF

size: many
V: TRBV28
J: TRBJ1-3
length: 13
D: .
DNA: TGTGCCACGAATCCGGGACCTGGAAACACCATATATTTT
CDR3: CATNPGPGNTIYF

size: .
V: TRBV2
J: TRBJ2-7
length: 15
D: TRBD1
DNA: TGTGCCAGCAGTGAAAGCAGGGGGCAGTCCTACGAGCAGTACTTC
CDR3: CASSESRGQSYEQYF

size: .
V: TRBV11-2
J: TRBJ1-1
length: 19
D: TRBD1
DNA: TGTGCCAGCCTAGGAGGCTCGGTGAGGGGGCGAGTAGAGAACACTGAAGCTTTCTTT
CDR3: CASLGGSVRGRVENTEAFF

size: many
V: TRBV27
J: TRBJ2-7
length: 14
D: .
DNA: TGTGCCAGCAGTTTCGTACCGGGCCACTACGAGCAGTACTTC
CDR3: CASSFVPGHYEQYF

size: .
V: TRBV2
J: TRBJ2-7
length: 13
D: TRBD1
DNA: TGTGCCAACAGTCCTTTGACAGGGGGCGAGCAGTACTTC
CDR3: CANSPLTGGEQYF

size: .
V: TRBV10-3
J: TRBJ1-2
length: 13
D: .
DNA: TGTGCCATCAGTGGGCAGGATAACTATGGCTACACCTTC
CDR3: CAISGQDNYGYTF

size: many
V: TRBV6-5
J: TRBJ1-1
length: 15
D: .
DNA: TGTGCCAGCAGTTACCGGGGAGGAGGGAATACTGAAGCTTTCTTT
CDR3: CASSYRGGGNTEAFF

size: .
V: TRBV2
J: TRBJ2-5
length: 13
D: .
DNA: TGTGCCAGCAGGCCCGAGGGCCCAGAGACCCAGTACTTC
CDR3: CASRPEGPETQYF

size: many
V: TRBV28
J: TRBJ1-1
length: 12
D: .
DNA: TGTGCCAGCAACGGGGCTGTCACTGAAGCTTTCTTT
CDR3: CASNGAVTEAFF

size: many
V: TRBV12-3/TRBV12-4
J: TRBJ1-2
length: 13
D: .
DNA: TGTGCCAGCAGCCCCTTTCGCAGTTATGGCTACACCTTC
CDR3: CASSPFRSYGYTF

size: many
V: TRBV20-1
J: TRBJ1-5
length: 12
D: .
DNA: TGCAGTGCTAGTGGTAGCAATCAGCCCCAGCATTTT
CDR3: CSASGSNQPQHF